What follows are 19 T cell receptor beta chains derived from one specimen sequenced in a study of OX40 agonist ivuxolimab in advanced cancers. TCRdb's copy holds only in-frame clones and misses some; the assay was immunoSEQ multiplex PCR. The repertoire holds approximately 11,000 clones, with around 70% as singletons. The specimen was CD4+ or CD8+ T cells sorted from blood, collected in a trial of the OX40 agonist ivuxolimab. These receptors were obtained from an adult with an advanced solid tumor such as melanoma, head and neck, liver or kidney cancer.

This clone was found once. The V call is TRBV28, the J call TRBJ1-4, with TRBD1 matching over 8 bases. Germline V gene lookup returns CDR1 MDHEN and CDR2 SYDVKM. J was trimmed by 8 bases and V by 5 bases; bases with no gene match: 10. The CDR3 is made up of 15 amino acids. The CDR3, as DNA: TGTGCCAGCAGTCCAAGGACAGGGCCCGGGGAAAAACTGTTTTTT. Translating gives CASSPRTGPGEKLFF.

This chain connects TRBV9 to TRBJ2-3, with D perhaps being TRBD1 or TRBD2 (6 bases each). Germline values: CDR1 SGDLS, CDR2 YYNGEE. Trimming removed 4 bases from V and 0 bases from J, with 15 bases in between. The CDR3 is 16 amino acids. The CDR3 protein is CASSHRGGSSTDTQYF. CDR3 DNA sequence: TGTGCCAGCAGCCATAGAGGGGGGTCTAGCACAGATACGCAGTATTTT.

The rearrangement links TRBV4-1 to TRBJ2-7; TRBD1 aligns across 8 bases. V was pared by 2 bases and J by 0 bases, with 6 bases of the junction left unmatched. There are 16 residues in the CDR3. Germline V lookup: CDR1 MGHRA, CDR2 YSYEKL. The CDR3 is CASSQTAGTGSYEQYF. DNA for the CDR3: TGCGCCAGCAGCCAAACAGCCGGGACAGGCTCCTACGAGCAGTACTTC.

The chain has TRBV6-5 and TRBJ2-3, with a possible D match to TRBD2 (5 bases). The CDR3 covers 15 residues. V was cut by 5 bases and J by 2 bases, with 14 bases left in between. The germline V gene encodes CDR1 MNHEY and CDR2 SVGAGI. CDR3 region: CASSPSLVNTDTQYF. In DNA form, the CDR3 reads TGTGCCAGCAGTCCCTCACTAGTGAACACAGATACGCAGTATTTT.

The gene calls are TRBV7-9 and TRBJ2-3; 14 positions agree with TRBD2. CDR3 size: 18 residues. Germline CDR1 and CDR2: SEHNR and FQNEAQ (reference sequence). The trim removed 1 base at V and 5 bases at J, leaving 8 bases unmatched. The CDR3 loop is CASSLDPGLAGAQDTQYF. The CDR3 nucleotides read TGTGCCAGCAGCTTAGATCCGGGACTAGCGGGAGCGCAAGATACGCAGTATTTT.

CDR3 sequence reads: CASSPVGGARTGELFF. CDR3 DNA: TGTGCCAGCAGCCCGGTGGGGGGGGCGAGAACCGGGGAGCTGTTTTTT. The V gene is TRBV7-9, the J gene TRBJ2-2; weak D call: TRBD2 (7 bases). The CDR3 totals 16 residues. In germline, CDR1 is SEHNR, CDR2 FQNEAQ (reference sequence). The V end lost 5 bases, the J end lost 5 bases, and 18 bases lay between the germline ends.

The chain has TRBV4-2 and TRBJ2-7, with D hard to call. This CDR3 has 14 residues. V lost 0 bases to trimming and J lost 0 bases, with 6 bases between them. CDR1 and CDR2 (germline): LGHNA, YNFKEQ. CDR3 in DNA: TGTGCCAGCAGCCAAGAGGCTGGCTCCTACGAGCAGTACTTC. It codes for CASSQEAGSYEQYF.

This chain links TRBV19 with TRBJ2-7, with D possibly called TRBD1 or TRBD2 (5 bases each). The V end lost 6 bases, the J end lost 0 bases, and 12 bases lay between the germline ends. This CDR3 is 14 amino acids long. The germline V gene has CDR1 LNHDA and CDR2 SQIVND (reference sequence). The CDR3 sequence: CASSIGTFSYEQYF. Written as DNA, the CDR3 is TGTGCCAGTAGCATCGGGACCTTCTCCTACGAGCAGTACTTC.

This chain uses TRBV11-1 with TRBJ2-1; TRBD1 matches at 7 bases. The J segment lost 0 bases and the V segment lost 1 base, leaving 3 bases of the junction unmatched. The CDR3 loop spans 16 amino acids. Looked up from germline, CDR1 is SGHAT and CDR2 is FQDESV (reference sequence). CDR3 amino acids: CASSLGQGFSYNEQFF. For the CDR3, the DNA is TGTGCCAGCAGCTTAGGACAGGGTTTCTCCTACAATGAGCAGTTCTTC.

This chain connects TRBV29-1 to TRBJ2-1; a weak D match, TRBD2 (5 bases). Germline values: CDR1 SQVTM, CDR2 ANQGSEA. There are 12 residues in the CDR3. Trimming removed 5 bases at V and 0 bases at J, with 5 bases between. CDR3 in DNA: TGCAGCGTTAGCGGCTCCTACAATGAGCAGTTCTTC. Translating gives CSVSGSYNEQFF.

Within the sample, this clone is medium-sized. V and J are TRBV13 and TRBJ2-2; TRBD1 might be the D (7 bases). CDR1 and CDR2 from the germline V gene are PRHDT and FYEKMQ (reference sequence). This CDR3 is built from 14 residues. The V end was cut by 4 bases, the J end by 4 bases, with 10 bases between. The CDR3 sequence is CASSWRGRTGELFF. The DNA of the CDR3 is TGTGCCAGCAGCTGGAGGGGGCGCACCGGGGAGCTGTTTTTT. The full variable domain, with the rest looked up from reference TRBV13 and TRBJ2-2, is AAGVIQSPRHLIKEKRETATLKCYPIPRHDTVYWYQQGPGQDPQFLISFYEKMQSDKGSIPDRFSAQQFSDYHSELNMSSLELGDSALYFCASSWRGRTGELFFGEGSRLTVL.

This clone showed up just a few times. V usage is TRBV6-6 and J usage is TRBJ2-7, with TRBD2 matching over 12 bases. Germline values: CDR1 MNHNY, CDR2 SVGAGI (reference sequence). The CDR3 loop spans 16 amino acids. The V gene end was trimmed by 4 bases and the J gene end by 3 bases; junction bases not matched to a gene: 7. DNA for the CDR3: TGTGCCAGCAGTTCCGCCGGACTAGCGGGGAACTACGAGCAGTACTTC. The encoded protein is CASSSAGLAGNYEQYF.

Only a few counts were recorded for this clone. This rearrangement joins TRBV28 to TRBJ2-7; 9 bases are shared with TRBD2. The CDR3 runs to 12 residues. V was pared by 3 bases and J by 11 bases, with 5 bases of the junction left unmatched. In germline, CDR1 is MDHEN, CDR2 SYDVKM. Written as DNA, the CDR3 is TGTGCCAGCAGTTTGGGGCGGGAGGGGGAGTACTTC. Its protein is CASSLGREGEYF.

The CDR3 DNA follows: TGTGCCTGGAGTTGGGTAGGGAACACTGAAGCTTTCTTT. This gives the protein CAWSWVGNTEAFF. The rearrangement joins TRBV30 to TRBJ1-1; D unclear. The CDR3 is 13 residues long. With 2 bases removed from V and 1 base from J, the gap between germline ends came to 8 bases. CDR1 is GTSNPN and CDR2 is SVGIG in the germline V gene (reference sequence).

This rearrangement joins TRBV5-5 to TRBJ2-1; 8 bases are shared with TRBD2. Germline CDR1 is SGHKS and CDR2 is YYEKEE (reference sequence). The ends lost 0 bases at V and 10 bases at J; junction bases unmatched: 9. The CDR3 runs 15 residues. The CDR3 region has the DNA TGTGCCAGCAGCTTGGTGGCTAGCGGGCTAACCGAGCAGTTCTTC. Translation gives CASSLVASGLTEQFF.

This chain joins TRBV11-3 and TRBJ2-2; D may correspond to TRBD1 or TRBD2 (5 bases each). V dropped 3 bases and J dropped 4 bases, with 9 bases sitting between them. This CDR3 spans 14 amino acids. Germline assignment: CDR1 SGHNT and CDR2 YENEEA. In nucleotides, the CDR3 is TGTGCCAGCAGCTTGAGGGGTGGCACCGGGGAGCTGTTTTTT. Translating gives CASSLRGGTGELFF.

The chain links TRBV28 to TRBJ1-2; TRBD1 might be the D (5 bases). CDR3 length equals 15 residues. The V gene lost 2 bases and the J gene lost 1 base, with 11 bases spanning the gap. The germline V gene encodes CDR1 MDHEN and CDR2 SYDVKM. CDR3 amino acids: CASSLTGGSNYGYTF. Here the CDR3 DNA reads TGTGCCAGCAGTTTAACGGGGGGAAGTAACTATGGCTACACCTTC.

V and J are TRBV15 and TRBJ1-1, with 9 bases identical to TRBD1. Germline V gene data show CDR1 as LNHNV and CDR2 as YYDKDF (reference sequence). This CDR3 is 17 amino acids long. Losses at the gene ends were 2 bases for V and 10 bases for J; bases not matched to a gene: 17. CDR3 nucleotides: TGTGCCACCAGCAGAATCCGGACAGGGGAACCGCTCCCCCTAGCTTTCTTT. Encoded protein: CATSRIRTGEPLPLAFF. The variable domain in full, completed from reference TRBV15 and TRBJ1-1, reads DAMVIQNPRYQVTQFGKPVTLSCSQTLNHNVMYWYQQKSSQAPKLLFHYYDKDFNNEADTPDNFQSRRPNTSFCFLDIRSPGLGDTAMYLCATSRIRTGEPLPLAFFGQGTRLTVV.

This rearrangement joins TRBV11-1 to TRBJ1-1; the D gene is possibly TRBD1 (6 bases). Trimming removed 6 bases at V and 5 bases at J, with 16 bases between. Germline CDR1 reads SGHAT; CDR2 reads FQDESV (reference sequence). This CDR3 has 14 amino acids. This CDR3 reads CASSLTQGGTEAFF. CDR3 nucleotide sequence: TGTGCCAGCAGTTTAACACAGGGCGGAACTGAAGCTTTCTTT.